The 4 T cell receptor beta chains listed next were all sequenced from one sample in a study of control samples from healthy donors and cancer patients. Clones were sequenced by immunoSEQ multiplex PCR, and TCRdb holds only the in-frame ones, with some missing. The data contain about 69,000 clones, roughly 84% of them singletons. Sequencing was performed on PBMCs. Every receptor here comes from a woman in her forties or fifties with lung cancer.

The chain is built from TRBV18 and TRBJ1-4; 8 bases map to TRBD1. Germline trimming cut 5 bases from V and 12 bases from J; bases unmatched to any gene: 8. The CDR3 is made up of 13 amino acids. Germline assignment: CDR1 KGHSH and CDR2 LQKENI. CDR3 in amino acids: CASSRDIQGELFF. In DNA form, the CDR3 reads TGTGCCAGCTCAAGGGACATACAGGGGGAACTGTTTTTT.

CDR3 nucleotides: TGCGCCAGCAGCGAGGGCGGGAACACTGAAGCTTTCTTT. It codes for CASSEGGNTEAFF. The chain is built from TRBV5-1 and TRBJ1-1; D is ambiguous. Germline lookup yields CDR1 SGHRS and CDR2 YFSETQ. The ends were cut back, 4 bases at V and 1 base at J, with 8 bases in the middle. The CDR3 has 13 residues.

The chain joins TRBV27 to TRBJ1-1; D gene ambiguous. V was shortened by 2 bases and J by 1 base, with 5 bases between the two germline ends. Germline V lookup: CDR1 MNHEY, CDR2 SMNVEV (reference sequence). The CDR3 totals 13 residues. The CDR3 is CASSLQENTEAFF. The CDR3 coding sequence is TGTGCCAGCAGTTTACAGGAGAACACTGAAGCTTTCTTT.

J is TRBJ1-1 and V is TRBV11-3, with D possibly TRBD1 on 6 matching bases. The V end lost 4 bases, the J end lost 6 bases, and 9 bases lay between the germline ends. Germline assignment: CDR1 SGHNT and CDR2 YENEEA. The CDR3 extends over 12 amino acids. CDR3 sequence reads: CASSSSGAEAFF. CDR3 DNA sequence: TGTGCCAGCAGCTCGTCAGGGGCTGAAGCTTTCTTT.